Detailed here is one TCR beta chain. This specimen belongs to a study of blood T cell repertoires in COVID-19. From germline, CDR1 is SGHRS and CDR2 YFSETQ. V was clipped by 2 bases and J by 2 bases, with 9 bases between them. CDR3 length equals 14 residues. Authors' processing steps: Reference gene primer amplification yielded estimated nucleated cell counts. Clones were read by immunoSEQ multiplex PCR, and TCRdb kept only the in-frame ones, dropping some. V, J and clone size reflect that table, while D and trimming were determined from the DNA. This table holds 120,000 to 150,000 clones, 60% to 85% found once.

The specimen sequenced was peripheral blood. The chain employs TRBV5-1 and TRBJ2-3; no clear D gene. The origin of this receptor is a man aged 50 to 59 with acute or convalescent COVID-19. For the CDR3, the DNA is TGCGCCAGCAGCTTCAACGGAGCCACAGATACGCAGTATTTT. Protein sequence: CASSFNGATDTQYF.